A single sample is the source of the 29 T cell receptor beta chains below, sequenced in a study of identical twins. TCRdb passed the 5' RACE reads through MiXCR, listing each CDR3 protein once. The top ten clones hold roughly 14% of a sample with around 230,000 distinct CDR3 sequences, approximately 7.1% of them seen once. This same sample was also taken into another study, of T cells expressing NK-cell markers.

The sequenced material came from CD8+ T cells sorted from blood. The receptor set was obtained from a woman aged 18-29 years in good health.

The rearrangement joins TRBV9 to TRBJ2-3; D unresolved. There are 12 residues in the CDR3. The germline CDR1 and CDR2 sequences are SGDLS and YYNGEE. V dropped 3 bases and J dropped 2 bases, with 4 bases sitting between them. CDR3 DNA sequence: TGTGCCAGCAGCGCCCCCACAGATACGCAGTATTTT. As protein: CASSAPTDTQYF.

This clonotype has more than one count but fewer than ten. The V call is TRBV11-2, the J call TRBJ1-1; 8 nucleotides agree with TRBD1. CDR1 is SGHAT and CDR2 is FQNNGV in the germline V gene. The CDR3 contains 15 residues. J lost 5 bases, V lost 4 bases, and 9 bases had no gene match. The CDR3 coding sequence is TGTGCCAGCAGCTCCTTACAGGGGGGAAGTACTGAAGCTTTCTTT. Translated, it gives CASSSLQGGSTEAFF.

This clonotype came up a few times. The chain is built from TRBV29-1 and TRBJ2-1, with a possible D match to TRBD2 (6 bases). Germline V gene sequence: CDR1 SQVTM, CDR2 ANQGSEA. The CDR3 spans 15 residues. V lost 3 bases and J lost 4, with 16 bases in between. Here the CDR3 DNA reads TGCAGCGTTGATCTGCGGGGCGGGATTTACAATGAGCAGTTCTTC. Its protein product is CSVDLRGGIYNEQFF.

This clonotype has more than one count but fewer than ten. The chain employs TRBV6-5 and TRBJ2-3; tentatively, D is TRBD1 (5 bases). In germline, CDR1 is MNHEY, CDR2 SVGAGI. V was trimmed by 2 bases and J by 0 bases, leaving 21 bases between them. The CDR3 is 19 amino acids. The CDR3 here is CASSYPTNDRPTSTDTQYF. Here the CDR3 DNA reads TGTGCCAGCAGTTACCCTACCAATGACAGACCAACTAGCACAGATACGCAGTATTTT.

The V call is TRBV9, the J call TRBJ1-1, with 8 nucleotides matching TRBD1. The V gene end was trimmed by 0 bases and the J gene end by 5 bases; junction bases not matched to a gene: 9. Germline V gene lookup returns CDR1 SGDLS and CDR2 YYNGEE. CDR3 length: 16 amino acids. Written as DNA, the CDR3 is TGTGCCAGCAGCGTAGGCCAGGGGGCGCCGCGGACTGAAGCTTTCTTT. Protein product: CASSVGQGAPRTEAFF.

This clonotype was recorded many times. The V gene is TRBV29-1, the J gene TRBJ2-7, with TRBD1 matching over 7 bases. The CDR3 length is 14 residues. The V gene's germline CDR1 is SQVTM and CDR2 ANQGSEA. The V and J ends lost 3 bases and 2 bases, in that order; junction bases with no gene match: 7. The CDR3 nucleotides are TGCAGCGTTGACCAGACAGGGAGAACCTACGAGCAGTACTTC. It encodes CSVDQTGRTYEQYF.

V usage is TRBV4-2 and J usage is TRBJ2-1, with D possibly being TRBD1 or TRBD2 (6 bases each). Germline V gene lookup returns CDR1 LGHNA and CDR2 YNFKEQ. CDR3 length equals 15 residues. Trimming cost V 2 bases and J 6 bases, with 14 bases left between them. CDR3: CASSQTRGALNEQFF. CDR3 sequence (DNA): TGTGCCAGCAGCCAAACAAGGGGGGCTCTCAATGAGCAGTTCTTC.

The DNA for the CDR3 is TGTGCCAGCAGCGTAGGCCAACCCCGGGACAATGAGCAGTTCTTC. Its translation is CASSVGQPRDNEQFF. V is TRBV9 and J is TRBJ2-1; D remains ambiguous. V was shortened by 0 bases and J by 5 bases, with 12 bases between the two germline ends. The CDR3 is 15 residues long. Per germline, CDR1 SGDLS and CDR2 YYNGEE.

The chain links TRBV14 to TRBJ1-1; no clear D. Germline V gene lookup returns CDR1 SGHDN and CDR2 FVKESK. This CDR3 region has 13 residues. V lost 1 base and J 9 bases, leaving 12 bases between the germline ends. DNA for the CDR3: TGTGCCAGCAGCCAAGGAGTCGGTATACAAGCTTTCTTT. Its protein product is CASSQGVGIQAFF.

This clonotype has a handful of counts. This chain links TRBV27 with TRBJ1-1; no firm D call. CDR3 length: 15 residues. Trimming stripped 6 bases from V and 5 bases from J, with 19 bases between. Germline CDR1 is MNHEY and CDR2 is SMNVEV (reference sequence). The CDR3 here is CASRGKGGTTTEAFF. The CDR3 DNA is TGTGCCAGCAGGGGAAAGGGCGGAACTACAACTGAAGCTTTCTTT.

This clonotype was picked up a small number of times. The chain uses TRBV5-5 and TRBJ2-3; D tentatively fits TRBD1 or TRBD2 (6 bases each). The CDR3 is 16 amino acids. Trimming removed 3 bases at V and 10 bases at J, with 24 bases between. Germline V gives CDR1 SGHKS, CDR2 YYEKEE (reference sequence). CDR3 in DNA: TGTGCCAGCAGCTCCGGAGGGGGACTTGTTAGTTTGCCGCAGTATTTT. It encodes CASSSGGGLVSLPQYF.

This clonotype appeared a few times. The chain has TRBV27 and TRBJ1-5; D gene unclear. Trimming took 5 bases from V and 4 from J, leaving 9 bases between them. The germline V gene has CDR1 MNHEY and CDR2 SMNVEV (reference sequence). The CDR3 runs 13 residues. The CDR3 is CASSDLGNQPQHF. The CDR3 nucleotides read TGTGCCAGCAGTGACCTGGGAAATCAGCCCCAGCATTTT.

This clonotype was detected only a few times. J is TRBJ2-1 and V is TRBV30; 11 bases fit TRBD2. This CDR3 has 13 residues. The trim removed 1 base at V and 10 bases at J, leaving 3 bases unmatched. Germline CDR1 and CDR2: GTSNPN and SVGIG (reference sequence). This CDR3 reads CAWSGLAGGEQFF. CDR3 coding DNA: TGTGCCTGGAGTGGGCTAGCGGGAGGAGAGCAGTTCTTC. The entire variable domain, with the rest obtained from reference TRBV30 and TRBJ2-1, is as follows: SQTIHQWPATLVQPVGSPLSLECTVEGTSNPNLYWYRQAAGRGLQLLFYSVGIGQISSEVPQNLSASRPQDRQFILSSKKLLLSDSGFYLCAWSGLAGGEQFFGPGTRLTVL.

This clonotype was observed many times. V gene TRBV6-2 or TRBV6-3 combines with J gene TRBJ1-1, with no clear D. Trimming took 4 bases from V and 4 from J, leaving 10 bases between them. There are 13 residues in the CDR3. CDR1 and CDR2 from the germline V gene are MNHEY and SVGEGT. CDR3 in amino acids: CASSFVWGTEAFF. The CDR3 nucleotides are TGTGCCAGCAGTTTTGTGTGGGGCACTGAAGCTTTCTTT.

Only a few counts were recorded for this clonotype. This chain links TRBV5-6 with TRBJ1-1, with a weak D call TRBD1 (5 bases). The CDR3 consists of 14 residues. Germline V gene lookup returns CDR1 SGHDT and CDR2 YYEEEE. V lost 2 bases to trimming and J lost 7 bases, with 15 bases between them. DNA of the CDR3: TGTGCCAGCAGCTTCGGGGACCCGACCGTTGAAGCTTTCTTT. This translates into CASSFGDPTVEAFF.

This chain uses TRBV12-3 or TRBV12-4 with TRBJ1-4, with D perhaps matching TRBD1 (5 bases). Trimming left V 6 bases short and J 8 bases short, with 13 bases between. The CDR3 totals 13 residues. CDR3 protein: CASSPGGTEKLFF. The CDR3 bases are TGTGCCAGCAGCCCCGGGGGGACGGAAAAACTGTTTTTT.

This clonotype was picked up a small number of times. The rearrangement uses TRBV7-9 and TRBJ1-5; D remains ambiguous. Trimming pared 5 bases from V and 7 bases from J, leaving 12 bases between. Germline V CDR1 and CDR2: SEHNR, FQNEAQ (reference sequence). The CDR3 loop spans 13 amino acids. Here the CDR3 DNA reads TGTGCCAGCAGCCCTCCTCTGGGGCAGCCCCAGCATTTT. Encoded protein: CASSPPLGQPQHF. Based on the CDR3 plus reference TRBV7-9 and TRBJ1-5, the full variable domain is DTGVSQNPRHKITKRGQNVTFRCDPISEHNRLYWYRQTLGQGPEFLTYFQNEAQLEKSRLLSDRFSAERPKGSFSTLEIQRTEQGDSAMYLCASSPPLGQPQHFGDGTRLSIL.

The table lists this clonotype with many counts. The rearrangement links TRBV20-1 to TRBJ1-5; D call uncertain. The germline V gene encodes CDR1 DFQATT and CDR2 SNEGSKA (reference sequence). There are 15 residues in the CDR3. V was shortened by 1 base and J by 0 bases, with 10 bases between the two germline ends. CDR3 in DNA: TGCAGTGCTAGAGCATCAGAGTATAGCAATCAGCCCCAGCATTTT. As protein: CSARASEYSNQPQHF.

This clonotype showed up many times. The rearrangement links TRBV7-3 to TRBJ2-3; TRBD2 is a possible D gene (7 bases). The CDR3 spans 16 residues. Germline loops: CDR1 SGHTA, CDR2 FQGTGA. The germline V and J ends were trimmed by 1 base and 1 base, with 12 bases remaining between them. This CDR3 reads CASSLIRGGGTDTQYF. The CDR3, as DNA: TGTGCCAGCAGCTTAATTAGGGGGGGGGGCACAGATACGCAGTATTTT.

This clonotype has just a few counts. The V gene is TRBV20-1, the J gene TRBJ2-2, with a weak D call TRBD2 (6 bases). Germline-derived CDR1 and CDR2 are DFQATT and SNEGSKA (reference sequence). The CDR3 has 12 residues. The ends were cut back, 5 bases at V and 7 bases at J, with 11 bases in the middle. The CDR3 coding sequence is TGCAGTGCTGCCCGGAGGGGCGGGGAGCTGTTTTTT. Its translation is CSAARRGGELFF.

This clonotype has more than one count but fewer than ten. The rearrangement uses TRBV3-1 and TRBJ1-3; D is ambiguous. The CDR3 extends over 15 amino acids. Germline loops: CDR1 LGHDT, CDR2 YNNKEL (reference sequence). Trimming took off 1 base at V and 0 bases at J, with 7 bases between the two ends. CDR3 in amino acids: CASSQGADSGNTIYF. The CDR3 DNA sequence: TGTGCCAGCAGCCAAGGAGCTGACTCTGGAAACACCATATATTTT.

In DNA, the CDR3 is TGTGCCAGCCAGACAGGGGGTACCGGGGAGCTGTTTTTT. Residues: CASQTGGTGELFF. The J gene is TRBJ2-2, the V gene TRBV9; 9 bases line up with TRBD1. The CDR3 runs 13 residues. V shed 7 bases and J 5 bases; nucleotides not matched to a gene: 3. Germline CDR1 SGDLS, CDR2 YYNGEE.

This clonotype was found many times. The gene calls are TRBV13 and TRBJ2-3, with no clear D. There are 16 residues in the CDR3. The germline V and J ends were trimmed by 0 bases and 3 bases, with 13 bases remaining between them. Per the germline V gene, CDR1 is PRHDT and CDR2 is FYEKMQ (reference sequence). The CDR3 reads CASSLGSSTWTDTQYF. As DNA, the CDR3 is TGTGCCAGCAGCTTAGGGTCCTCCACGTGGACAGATACGCAGTATTTT.

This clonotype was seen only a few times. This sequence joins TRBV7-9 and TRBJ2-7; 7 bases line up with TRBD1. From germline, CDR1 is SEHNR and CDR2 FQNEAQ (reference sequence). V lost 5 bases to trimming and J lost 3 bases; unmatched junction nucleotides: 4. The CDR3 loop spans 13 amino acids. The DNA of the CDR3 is TGTGCCAGCAGCACGGACAGGAACTACGAGCAGTACTTC. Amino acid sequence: CASSTDRNYEQYF.

Here the CDR3 reads CASSKGWMDDKFF. The DNA of the CDR3 is TGTGCCAGCAGCAAGGGGTGGATGGACGATAAGTTCTTC. This sequence joins TRBV11-2 and TRBJ2-1; tentatively, D is TRBD1 (5 bases). The V end lost 5 bases, the J end lost 14 bases, and 19 bases lay between the germline ends. In germline, CDR1 is SGHAT, CDR2 FQNNGV. The CDR3 runs to 13 residues.

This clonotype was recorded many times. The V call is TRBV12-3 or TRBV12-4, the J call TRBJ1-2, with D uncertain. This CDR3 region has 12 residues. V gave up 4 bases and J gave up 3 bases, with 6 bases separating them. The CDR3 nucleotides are TGTGCCAGCAGTTCGGACCACTATGGCTACACCTTC. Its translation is CASSSDHYGYTF.

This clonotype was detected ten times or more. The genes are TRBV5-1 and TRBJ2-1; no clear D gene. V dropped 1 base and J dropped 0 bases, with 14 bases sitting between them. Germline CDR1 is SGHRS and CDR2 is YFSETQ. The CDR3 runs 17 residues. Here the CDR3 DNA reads TGCGCCAGCAGCTTGATGGTGGATATGAGCTCCTACAATGAGCAGTTCTTC. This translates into CASSLMVDMSSYNEQFF.

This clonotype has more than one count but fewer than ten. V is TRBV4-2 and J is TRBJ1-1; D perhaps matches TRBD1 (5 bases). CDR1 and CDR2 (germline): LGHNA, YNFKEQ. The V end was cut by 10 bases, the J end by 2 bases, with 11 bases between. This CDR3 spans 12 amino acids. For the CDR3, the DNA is TGTGCCACTCTGGGGCCCAACACTGAAGCTTTCTTT. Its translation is CATLGPNTEAFF.

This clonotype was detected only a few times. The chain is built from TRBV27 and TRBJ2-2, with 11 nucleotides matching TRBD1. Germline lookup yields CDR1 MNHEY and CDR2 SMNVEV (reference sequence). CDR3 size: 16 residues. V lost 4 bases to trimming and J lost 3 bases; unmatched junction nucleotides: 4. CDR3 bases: TGTGCCAGCAGTTCGGGGACAGGGGGGTACACCGGGGAGCTGTTTTTT. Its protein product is CASSSGTGGYTGELFF.